This is a list of T cell receptor beta chains from one sample in a study of blood T cell repertoires in COVID-19. Assay used: immunoSEQ multiplex PCR; TCRdb lists only in-frame clones, some missing. The top ten hold 2.6% of the sample, which has fewer than 250,000 clones, over 80% seen once. Sequences were obtained from PBMCs or T cells enriched from blood (not recorded which). These receptors came from a woman under 40 with acute COVID-19. Each CDR3 is given with its conserved first and last residue. D genes are given only for firm matches. Rows give clone size only sometimes, using once, few, many, or a class for an expanded clone.

j_gene: TRBJ1-5; d_gene: .; v_gene: TRBV5-1; abundance: .; CDR3nt: TGCGCCAGCAGCCTCAATCCAGGGACAAGTCAGCCCCAGCATTTT; CDR3aa: CASSLNPGTSQPQHF
j_gene: TRBJ2-2; d_gene: TRBD2; v_gene: TRBV24-1; abundance: .; CDR3nt: TGTGCCACCAGTGACCCGAGGGAGGGAACCGGGGAGCTGTTTTTT; CDR3aa: CATSDPREGTGELFF
j_gene: TRBJ1-5; d_gene: .; v_gene: TRBV5-4; abundance: .; CDR3nt: TGTGCCAGCAGCACCGGGACTGGGGATCAGCCCCAGCATTTT; CDR3aa: CASSTGTGDQPQHF
j_gene: TRBJ1-3; d_gene: TRBD1; v_gene: TRBV4-3; abundance: few; CDR3nt: TGCGCCAGCAGCCAACACAGGGGCTCTGGAAACACCATATATTTT; CDR3aa: CASSQHRGSGNTIYF
j_gene: TRBJ2-1; d_gene: .; v_gene: TRBV5-5; abundance: .; CDR3nt: TGTGCCAGCGAGGGGGTTCCCACCCGCTACAATGAGCAGTTCTTC; CDR3aa: CASEGVPTRYNEQFF
j_gene: TRBJ2-1; d_gene: TRBD2; v_gene: TRBV13; abundance: .; CDR3nt: TGTGCCAGTACTAGCGGGGGAATAGGGGAGCAGTTCTTC; CDR3aa: CASTSGGIGEQFF
j_gene: TRBJ1-5; d_gene: .; v_gene: TRBV24-1; abundance: few; CDR3nt: TGTGCCACCAGCGGGGGAGGCAATCAGCCCCAGCATTTT; CDR3aa: CATSGGGNQPQHF
j_gene: TRBJ2-2; d_gene: .; v_gene: TRBV10-1; abundance: .; CDR3nt: TGCGCCAGCAGCAACGGACTCCAAGGGTCCGGGGAGCTGTTTTTT; CDR3aa: CASSNGLQGSGELFF
j_gene: TRBJ1-5; d_gene: .; v_gene: TRBV6-2/TRBV6-3; abundance: .; CDR3nt: TGTGCCAGCAGTTACTCGAGGATACAGCCCCAGCATTTT; CDR3aa: CASSYSRIQPQHF
j_gene: TRBJ1-2; d_gene: TRBD1; v_gene: TRBV15; abundance: many; CDR3nt: TGTGCCACCAGCAGAGATCGGACAGGGGATTTCTACACCTTC; CDR3aa: CATSRDRTGDFYTF
j_gene: TRBJ2-1; d_gene: TRBD2; v_gene: TRBV5-4; abundance: .; CDR3nt: TGTGCCAGCAGCTTCGGCGGGGGGGCGGCCAATGAGCAGTTCTTC; CDR3aa: CASSFGGGAANEQFF
j_gene: TRBJ1-6; d_gene: .; v_gene: TRBV6-7; abundance: many; CDR3nt: TGTGCCAGCAGTTACACTCCGCCGGGGTTGGCACCCCTCCACTTT; CDR3aa: CASSYTPPGLAPLHF
j_gene: TRBJ1-1; d_gene: .; v_gene: TRBV7-2; abundance: .; CDR3nt: TGTGCCAGCAGCTTAACGGGGCTGAGGGGGGAAGCTTTCTTT; CDR3aa: CASSLTGLRGEAFF
j_gene: TRBJ1-1; d_gene: TRBD1; v_gene: TRBV20-1; abundance: .; CDR3nt: TGCAGCCCAGGGGGCGCCGCTGAAGCTTTCTTT; CDR3aa: CSPGGAAEAFF
j_gene: TRBJ1-1; d_gene: TRBD1; v_gene: TRBV5-1; abundance: .; CDR3nt: TGCGCCAGCAGGTTTGACAGGGACACTGAAGCTTTCTTT; CDR3aa: CASRFDRDTEAFF
j_gene: TRBJ2-6; d_gene: TRBD1; v_gene: TRBV10-3; abundance: .; CDR3nt: TGTGCCATCAGTCCACAGGGGGACGCTGGGGCCAACGTCCTGACTTTC; CDR3aa: CAISPQGDAGANVLTF
j_gene: TRBJ2-7; d_gene: TRBD2; v_gene: TRBV4-1; abundance: once; CDR3nt: TGCGCCAGCAGCCAAGGGACGCAGGGCTTCAAGCGGGGCGAGCAGTACTTC; CDR3aa: CASSQGTQGFKRGEQYF